This TCR beta chain was identified during a study of T cells expressing NK-cell markers. Points on this clonotype: The target antigen is unknown.

Points from the study as a whole: These clonotypes, the leaders elsewhere, also led the CD3+CD56-NKG2C+ fraction in a handful of donors. Several donors showed dominant NKG2C+ clonotypes comprising roughly 1.0-7.5% of their CD8+ T cells.

Reanalyzing the 5' RACE reads, TCRdb keeps one entry per CDR3 protein, without DNA. The table counts about 550,000 distinct CDR3 sequences; approximately 3.5% lies in the top ten. Input material: blood T cells: a sorted CD56 or NKG2C T cell subset, CD4+ or CD8+ T cells, or bulk PBMC T cells (not recorded which). The source of this sequence is a man younger than 35 in good health.

CDR3: CASSPSGRSTDTQYF. V gene TRBV7-2 combines with J gene TRBJ2-3; TCRdb indicates TRBD2, and absent DNA this call remains unverified. The CDR3 covers 15 residues. Germline V lookup: CDR1 SGHTA, CDR2 FQGNSA.